This T cell receptor beta chain derives from a study of cytomegalovirus exposure and HLA in healthy donors. Points from the study as a whole: Reports indicate that TCR beta sequences accurately predicted the HLA-A and HLA-B alleles of most subjects.

V dropped 4 bases and J dropped 8 bases, with 15 bases sitting between them. The CDR3 totals 14 residues. The germline CDR1 and CDR2 sequences are MNHEY and SVGAGI. Both 60 Vbeta primers and 13 Jbeta primers went into the PCR. This table comes from immunoSEQ multiplex PCR, and its TCRdb copy is limited to in-frame clones, with some not included. Among more than 110,000 clones listed, about 77% were seen once. This clone was detected only a few times. The target antigen is unknown. Sequencing used PBMCs. This chain uses TRBV6-5 with TRBJ2-1, with D hard to call. The sequence was obtained from a male donor in good health and CMV-seronegative. CDR3 region: CASSSPARRDEQFF. The CDR3 DNA follows: TGTGCCAGCAGTTCGCCAGCGAGAAGAGATGAGCAGTTCTTC.